Shown below are 2 T cell receptor beta chains from a single sample sequenced in a study of shared T cell receptors in the human thymus. Sequencing used immunoSEQ multiplex PCR; TCRdb keeps in-frame clones, though not all of them. The sample includes under 850,000 clones, around 89% of them seen just once. These same records also appear under a second study, on human thymus T cells.

The sample was thymocytes. The receptors stem from a boy in the first two years of life with a congenital heart defect.

This sequence joins TRBV28 and TRBJ1-3, with D possibly being TRBD1 (5 bases). Per the germline V gene, CDR1 is MDHEN and CDR2 is SYDVKM. V gave up 3 bases and J gave up 0 bases, with 6 bases separating them. This CDR3 is built from 14 residues. CDR3 DNA: TGTGCCAGCAGTTTCAGGGCCTCTGGAAACACCATATATTTT. Translated, it gives CASSFRASGNTIYF.

The chain couples TRBV5-6 to TRBJ2-2; 11 positions match TRBD2. Germline CDR1 reads SGHDT; CDR2 reads YYEEEE. J was trimmed by 7 bases and V by 0 bases; bases with no gene match: 5. CDR3 length: 16 amino acids. This chain's CDR3 is CASSLGLAGGVGELFF. DNA for the CDR3: TGTGCCAGCAGCTTGGGGCTAGCGGGAGGCGTCGGGGAGCTGTTTTTT.